A selection of T cell receptor beta chains follows, all from one sample in a study of sequential checkpoint blockade in melanoma. This table comes from immunoSEQ multiplex PCR, and its TCRdb copy is limited to in-frame clones, with some not included. The top ten hold 5.5% to 7% of the sample, which has about 13,000 clones, roughly 21% seen once. This specimen was tumor tissue (inferred from file names), taken from a patient given nivolumab and ipilimumab in sequence. The receptors shown here come from a human donor with melanoma. CDR3s include the opening cysteine and the closing phenylalanine or tryptophan.

TRBJ1-1 | TRBV9 | CASRDGNTEAFF
TRBJ2-5 | TRBV28 | CASTSNPDRQETQYF
TRBJ2-1 | TRBV11-3 | CASSGWTGYNEQFF
TRBJ2-2 | TRBV29-1 | CSVETDSTGELFF
TRBJ2-1 | TRBV7-6 | CASSPSRGQDEQFF
TRBJ2-7 | TRBV6-8 | CASTGQGGEQYF
TRBJ1-1 | TRBV6-8 | CASSYSGQGAYTLNTEAFF
TRBJ2-7 | TRBV11-3 | CASSLQDTSYEQYF
TRBJ1-1 | TRBV25-1 | CASSDNPGGTEAFF
TRBJ2-5 | TRBV6-8 | CASSYVSPAGETQYF
TRBJ2-3 | TRBV11-3 | CASSAGQVYTDTQYF
TRBJ2-5 | TRBV19 | CASSLRDGETQYF
TRBJ2-4 | TRBV6-8 | CASSYAASRAKNIQYF
TRBJ1-1 | TRBV5-1 | CASSLGAAGLNTEAFF
TRBJ1-6 | TRBV19 | CASSVRDSPLHF
TRBJ2-7 | TRBV11-3 | CASSLVGTAGYEQYF
TRBJ2-7 | TRBV18 | CASSQAIAGGAEQYF
TRBJ1-4 | TRBV5-1 | CASSFFGANEKLFF
TRBJ2-7 | TRBV28 | CASSLSLLGSYF
TRBJ2-7 | TRBV29-1 | CSVEFGDSYEQYF
TRBJ1-1 | TRBV6-8 | CASDETGVYTEAFF
TRBJ1-2 | TRBV11-3 | CASSSGTGGYGYTF
TRBJ2-7 | TRBV15 | CATSRDGTGGYEQYF
TRBJ1-2 | TRBV6-8 | CASRGGQVFNYGYTF
TRBJ1-2 | TRBV9 | CASSSNGWGRYGYTF
TRBJ2-2 | TRBV6-8 | CASSLGAFLRGDTGELFF
TRBJ1-1 | TRBV11-3 | CASSSIADHTEAFF
TRBJ2-1 | TRBV14 | CASSHERGLVFYEQFF
TRBJ2-7 | TRBV6-8 | CASSYSGGGLPGEQYF
TRBJ1-5 | TRBV6-8 | CASSGLNQPQHF
TRBJ2-3 | TRBV7-6 | CASSSLPLLAGDSTDTQYF
TRBJ2-1 | TRBV19 | CASSTYSSSYNEQFF
TRBJ1-1 | TRBV14 | CASSLVQNTEAFF
TRBJ2-7 | TRBV5-1 | CASSGGGLIPTYEQYF
TRBJ2-1 | TRBV29-1 | CSVEREVYEQFF
TRBJ2-7 | TRBV11-3 | CASSSWDSSYEQYF
TRBJ2-7 | TRBV6-8 | CASRRLEESSYEQYF
TRBJ2-1 | TRBV6-8 | CASTNRATAGGYNEQFF
TRBJ2-7 | TRBV19 | CASSRQTNEQYF
TRBJ2-7 | TRBV28 | CASNPRGDEQYF
TRBJ2-1 | TRBV25-1 | CASSASGLDYNEQFF
TRBJ1-6 | TRBV10-3 | CAISESTGNNSPLHF
TRBJ1-5 | TRBV28 | CASTLQGLGQPQHF
TRBJ2-5 | TRBV5-1 | CASSMGQADVGTQYF
TRBJ2-5 | TRBV18 | CASSSQGQGEETQYF
TRBJ2-7 | TRBV11-3 | CASSLGSGVYYEQYF
TRBJ1-1 | TRBV2 | CASRAFSTEAFF
TRBJ1-6 | TRBV5-1 | CASSQDSSIGSPLHF
TRBJ2-2 | TRBV10-2 | CASSRNRDRVCFTDTGELFF
TRBJ2-5 | TRBV6-8 | CASGRGPLAQYF
TRBJ2-5 | TRBV7-5 | CASSLFGTGGGQTQYF
TRBJ2-1 | TRBV11-3 | CASSSGTLNNEQFF
TRBJ1-5 | TRBV6-8 | CASSYWSTRNQPQHF
TRBJ2-5 | TRBV2 | CASSEGQGIYETQYF
TRBJ2-7 | TRBV11-3 | CASSLDWSSYEQYF